This TCR beta chain was retrieved from a study of blood T cell repertoires in COVID-19. Whole-study context: Acute-phase and convalescent COVID-19 samples originated in the United States, Italy and Spain.

In the authors' methods: Amplification of reference gene primers was used by the study to estimate nucleated cell counts. Profiling relied on immunoSEQ multiplex PCR, and the TCRdb table lists in-frame clones only, not all of them. The V and J calls and clone size were taken over from that table, and D and trimming were inferred from the DNA. Here the sample spans about 140,000 clones, approximately 90% being singletons. The sample was peripheral blood. The clonotype comes from a woman over 75 with acute or convalescent COVID-19.

The CDR3 region has the DNA TGTGCCTGGAGTGTACAGTCCGGGGGCAATCAGCCCCAGCATTTT. This sequence encodes CAWSVQSGGNQPQHF. The chain employs TRBV30 and TRBJ1-5; D is unresolved. This CDR3 contains 15 residues. Looked up from germline, CDR1 is GTSNPN and CDR2 is SVGIG (reference sequence). Trimming took 0 bases from V and 2 from J, leaving 11 bases between them. The whole variable domain, filled in from reference TRBV30 and TRBJ1-5, reads SQTIHQWPATLVQPVGSPLSLECTVEGTSNPNLYWYRQAAGRGLQLLFYSVGIGQISSEVPQNLSASRPQDRQFILSSKKLLLSDSGFYLCAWSVQSGGNQPQHFGDGTRLSIL.